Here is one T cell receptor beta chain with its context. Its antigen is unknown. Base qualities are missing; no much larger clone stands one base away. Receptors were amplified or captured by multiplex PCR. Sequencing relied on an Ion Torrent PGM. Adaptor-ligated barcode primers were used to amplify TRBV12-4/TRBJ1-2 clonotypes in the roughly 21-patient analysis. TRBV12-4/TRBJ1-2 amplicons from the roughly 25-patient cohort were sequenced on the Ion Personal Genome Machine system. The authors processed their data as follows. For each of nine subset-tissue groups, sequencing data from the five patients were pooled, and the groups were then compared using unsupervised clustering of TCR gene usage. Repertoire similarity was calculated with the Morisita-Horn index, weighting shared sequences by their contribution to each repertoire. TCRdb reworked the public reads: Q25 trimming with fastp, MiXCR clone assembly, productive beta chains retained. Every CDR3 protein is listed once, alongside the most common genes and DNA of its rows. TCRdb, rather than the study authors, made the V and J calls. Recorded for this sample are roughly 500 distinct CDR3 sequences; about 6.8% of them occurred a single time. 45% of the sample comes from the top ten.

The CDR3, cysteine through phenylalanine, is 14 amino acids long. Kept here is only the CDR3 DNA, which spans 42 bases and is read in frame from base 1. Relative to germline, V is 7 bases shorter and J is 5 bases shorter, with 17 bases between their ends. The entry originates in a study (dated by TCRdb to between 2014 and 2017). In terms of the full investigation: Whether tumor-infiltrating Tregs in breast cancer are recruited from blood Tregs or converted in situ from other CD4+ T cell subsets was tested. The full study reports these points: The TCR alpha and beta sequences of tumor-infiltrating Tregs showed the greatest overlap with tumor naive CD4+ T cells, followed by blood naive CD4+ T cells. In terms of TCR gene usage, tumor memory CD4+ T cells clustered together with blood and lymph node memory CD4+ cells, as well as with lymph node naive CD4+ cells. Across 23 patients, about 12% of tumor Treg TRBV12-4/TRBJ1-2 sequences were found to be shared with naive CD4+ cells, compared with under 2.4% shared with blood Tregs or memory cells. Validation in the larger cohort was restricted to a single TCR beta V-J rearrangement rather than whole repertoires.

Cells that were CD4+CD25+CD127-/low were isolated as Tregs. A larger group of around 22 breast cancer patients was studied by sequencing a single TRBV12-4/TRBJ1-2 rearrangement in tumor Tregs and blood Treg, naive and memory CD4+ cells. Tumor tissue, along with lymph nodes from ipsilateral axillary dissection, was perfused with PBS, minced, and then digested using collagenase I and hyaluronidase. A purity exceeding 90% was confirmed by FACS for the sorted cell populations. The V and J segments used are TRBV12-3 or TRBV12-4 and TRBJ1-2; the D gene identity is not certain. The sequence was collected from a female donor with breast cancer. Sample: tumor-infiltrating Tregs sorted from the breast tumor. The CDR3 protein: CASTYNKEIYGYTF. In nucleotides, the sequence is TGTGCCAGCACCTATAACAAGGAAATTTATGGCTACACCTTC.